Listed here is a single T cell receptor (beta chain). These data come from a study of blood T cell repertoires in COVID-19. Overall study context: The samples span acute and convalescent COVID-19 from the United States, Italy and Spain. The analysed material was cDNA or gDNA that came from T cells, B-cell-depleted T cells, or PBMCs.

Profiling relied on immunoSEQ multiplex PCR, and the TCRdb table lists in-frame clones only, not all of them. The table has some 150,000 clones, 84% seen once; the top ten hold about 8.9%. V shed 5 bases, J shed 8 bases, and the junction held 10 bases outside the gene matches. This CDR3 contains 15 residues. From germline, CDR1 is MDHEN and CDR2 SYDVKM. The rearrangement uses TRBV28 and TRBJ2-1, with 9 bases fitting TRBD2. Sequencing was done on a sample of peripheral blood. The origin of this receptor is a woman between 50 and 59 years old with acute or convalescent COVID-19. The CDR3 sequence: CASSIAGVGFDEQFF. As DNA, the CDR3 is TGTGCCAGCAGTATAGCGGGAGTGGGATTTGATGAGCAGTTCTTC.